This entry lists 10 T cell receptor beta chains sequenced from one sample in a study of long-term antiretroviral therapy in people with HIV. The run of the v3.0 immunoSEQ assay was at survey level. TCRdb's copy holds only in-frame clones and misses some; the assay was immunoSEQ multiplex PCR. Found here are about 14,000 clones, 80% to 90% of them singletons; the top ten hold around 7.2%. The material sequenced was unsorted PBMCs, taken 0.4 years after starting antiretroviral therapy. These receptors all come from a man aged 25 to 40 with HIV.

This CDR3 reads CASSSREGPYNEQFF. DNA for the CDR3: TGTGCCAGCAGCTCCCGGGAGGGCCCTTACAATGAGCAGTTCTTC. The V gene is TRBV7-9, the J gene TRBJ2-1; 8 nucleotides match TRBD2. J lost 4 bases, V lost 4 bases, and 6 bases had no gene match. Germline assignment: CDR1 SEHNR and CDR2 FQNEAQ (reference sequence). The CDR3 loop spans 15 amino acids. The full variable domain, its missing parts supplied by reference TRBV7-9 and TRBJ2-1, is DTGVSQNPRHKITKRGQNVTFRCDPISEHNRLYWYRQTLGQGPEFLTYFQNEAQLEKSRLLSDRFSAERPKGSFSTLEIQRTEQGDSAMYLCASSSREGPYNEQFFGPGTRLTVL.

The chain couples TRBV23-1 to TRBJ2-7; D may be TRBD2 (5 bases). TRBV23-1 belongs to the ORF category, with a function that is uncertain. Trimming pared 3 bases from V and 1 base from J, leaving 16 bases between. CDR3 length: 16 residues. The CDR3 reads CASSQTSRTQSYEQYF. In DNA, the CDR3 is TGCGCCAGCAGTCAGACCAGCCGGACTCAGTCCTACGAGCAGTACTTC.

This chain links TRBV7-2 with TRBJ2-7; maybe TRBD1 (7 bases). The germline V and J ends were trimmed by 5 bases and 6 bases, with 11 bases remaining between them. CDR1 and CDR2 from the germline V gene are SGHTA and FQGNSA. This CDR3 has 12 residues. DNA of the CDR3: TGTGCCAGCAGCCGGAGGGGGCGCGAGCAGTACTTC. Encoded protein: CASSRRGREQYF.

The chain has TRBV4-3 and TRBJ2-1; 10 bases are a match to TRBD2. Trimming took 0 bases from V and 4 from J; bases not matched to a gene: 9. The germline V gene encodes CDR1 LGHNA and CDR2 YSLEER. This CDR3 is 18 amino acids long. The CDR3 DNA is TGCGCCAGCAGCCAAGACGGGGGCCCGGGACTAGCGTACAATGAGCAGTTCTTC. This sequence encodes CASSQDGGPGLAYNEQFF.

The chain joins TRBV5-1 to TRBJ2-3, with 7 bases identical to TRBD1. The CDR3 totals 16 residues. Germline CDR1 reads SGHRS; CDR2 reads YFSETQ. Trimming took 4 bases from V and 3 from J; bases not matched to a gene: 11. This chain's CDR3 is CASSRGTDELTDTQYF. In DNA, the CDR3 is TGCGCCAGCAGCAGGGGGACAGATGAGTTAACAGATACGCAGTATTTT.

The rearrangement uses TRBV5-6 and TRBJ2-7, with 8 nucleotides matching TRBD2. The ends lost 0 bases at V and 1 base at J; junction bases unmatched: 6. CDR1 is SGHDT, CDR2 YYEEEE, per germline. The CDR3 contains 16 residues. In nucleotides, the CDR3 is TGTGCCAGCAGCTTGGTCCTGGCGGGAGGTTCCTACGAGCAGTACTTC. It encodes CASSLVLAGGSYEQYF. Looking up the rest from reference TRBV5-6 and TRBJ2-7 gives the full variable domain: DAGVTQSPTHLIKTRGQQVTLRCSPKSGHDTVSWYQQALGQGPQFIFQYYEEEERQRGNFPDRFSGHQFPNYSSELNVNALLLGDSALYLCASSLVLAGGSYEQYFGPGTRLTVT.

The rearrangement joins TRBV28 to TRBJ1-2, with TRBD1 identical over 11 bases. J lost 8 bases, V lost 3 bases, and 2 bases had no gene match. From germline, CDR1 is MDHEN and CDR2 SYDVKM. This CDR3 is 13 amino acids long. This CDR3 reads CASSLDRGLGYTF. CDR3 sequence (DNA): TGTGCCAGCAGTTTGGACAGGGGGCTGGGCTACACCTTC.

V gene TRBV7-2 combines with J gene TRBJ2-7, with D possibly TRBD2 on 6 matching bases. The length of the CDR3 is 18 residues. V was cut by 0 bases and J by 0 bases, with 18 bases left in between. Looked up from germline, CDR1 is SGHTA and CDR2 is FQGNSA. The CDR3 protein is CASSLAGGYSTTSYEQYF. CDR3 sequence (DNA): TGTGCCAGCAGCTTAGCGGGAGGTTATTCCACTACCTCCTACGAGCAGTACTTC.

This clone was observed a handful of times. This chain connects TRBV7-9 to TRBJ2-3; possibly TRBD1 for D (8 bases). Deletions cut 6 bases from V and 2 bases from J, with 24 bases between. The germline V gene encodes CDR1 SEHNR and CDR2 FQNEAQ (reference sequence). This CDR3 region has 18 residues. The DNA for the CDR3 is TGTGCCAGCAGTTCCGCCCGGACAGGGACTATTTACACAGATACGCAGTATTTT. This codes for CASSSARTGTIYTDTQYF.

The genes are TRBV15 and TRBJ2-3, with a possible D match to TRBD2 (6 bases). V gave up 5 bases and J gave up 6 bases, with 12 bases separating them. CDR3 length equals 13 residues. Per germline, CDR1 LNHNV and CDR2 YYDKDF (reference sequence). CDR3 DNA sequence: TGTGCCACCAGCGCGCGACTAGTCGATACGCAGTATTTT. Translating gives CATSARLVDTQYF.